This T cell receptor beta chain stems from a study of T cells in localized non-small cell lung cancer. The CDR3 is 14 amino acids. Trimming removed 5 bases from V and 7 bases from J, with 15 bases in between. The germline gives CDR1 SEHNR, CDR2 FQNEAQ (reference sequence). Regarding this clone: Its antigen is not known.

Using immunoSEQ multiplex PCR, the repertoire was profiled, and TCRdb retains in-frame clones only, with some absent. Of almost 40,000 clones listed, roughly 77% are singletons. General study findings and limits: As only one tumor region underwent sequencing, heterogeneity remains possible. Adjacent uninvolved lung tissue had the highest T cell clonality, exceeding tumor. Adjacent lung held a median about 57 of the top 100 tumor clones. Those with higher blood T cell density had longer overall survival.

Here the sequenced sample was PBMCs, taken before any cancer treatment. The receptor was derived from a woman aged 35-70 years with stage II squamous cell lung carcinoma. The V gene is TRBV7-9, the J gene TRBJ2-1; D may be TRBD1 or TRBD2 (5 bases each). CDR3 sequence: CASSLTGTTNEQFF. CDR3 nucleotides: TGTGCCAGCAGCCTTACCGGGACCACTAATGAGCAGTTCTTC.